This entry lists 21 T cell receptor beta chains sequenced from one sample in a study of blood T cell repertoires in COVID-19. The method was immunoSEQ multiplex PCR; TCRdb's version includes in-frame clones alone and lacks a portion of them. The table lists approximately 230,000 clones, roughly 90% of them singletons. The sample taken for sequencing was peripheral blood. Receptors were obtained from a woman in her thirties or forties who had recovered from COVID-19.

CDR3 sequence: CSGGGTDTQYF. The CDR3 coding sequence is TGCAGCGGTGGGGGGACAGATACGCAGTATTTT. This sequence joins TRBV29-1 and TRBJ2-3; perhaps TRBD2 as D (6 bases). Germline loops: CDR1 SQVTM, CDR2 ANQGSEA. The CDR3 totals 11 residues. V lost 7 bases and J 3 bases, leaving 8 bases between the germline ends.

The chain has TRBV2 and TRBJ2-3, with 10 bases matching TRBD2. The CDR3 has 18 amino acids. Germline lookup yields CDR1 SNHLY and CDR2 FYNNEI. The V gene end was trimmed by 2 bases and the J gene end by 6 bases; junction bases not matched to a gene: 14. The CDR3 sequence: CASSEIGLAVLLGDTQYF. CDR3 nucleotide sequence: TGTGCCAGCAGTGAAATAGGACTAGCGGTCCTTTTGGGGGATACGCAGTATTTT.

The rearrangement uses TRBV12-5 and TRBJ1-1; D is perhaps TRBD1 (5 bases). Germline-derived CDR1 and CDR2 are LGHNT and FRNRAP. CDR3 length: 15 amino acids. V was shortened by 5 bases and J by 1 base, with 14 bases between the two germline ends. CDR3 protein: CASGPGWGPNTEAFF. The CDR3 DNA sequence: TGTGCTAGTGGTCCTGGTTGGGGCCCGAACACTGAAGCTTTCTTT.

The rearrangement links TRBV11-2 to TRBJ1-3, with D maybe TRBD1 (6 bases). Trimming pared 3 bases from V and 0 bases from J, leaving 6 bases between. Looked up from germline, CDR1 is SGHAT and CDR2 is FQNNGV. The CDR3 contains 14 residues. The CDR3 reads CASSLGHSGNTIYF. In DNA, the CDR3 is TGTGCCAGCAGCTTGGGACACTCTGGAAACACCATATATTTT.

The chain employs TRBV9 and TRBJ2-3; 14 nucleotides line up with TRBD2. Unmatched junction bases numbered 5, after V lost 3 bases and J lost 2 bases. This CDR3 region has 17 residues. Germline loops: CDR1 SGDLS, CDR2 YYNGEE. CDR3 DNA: TGTGCCAGCAGCGCTGGACTAGCGGGAGGCCTCACAGATACGCAGTATTTT. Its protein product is CASSAGLAGGLTDTQYF.

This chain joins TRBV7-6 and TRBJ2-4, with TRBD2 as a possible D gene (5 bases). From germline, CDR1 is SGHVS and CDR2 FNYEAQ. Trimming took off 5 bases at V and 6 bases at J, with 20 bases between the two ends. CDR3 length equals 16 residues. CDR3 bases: TGTGCCAGCAGCCCCTCAGCCGGGATCATAGGAAACATTCAGTACTTC. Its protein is CASSPSAGIIGNIQYF. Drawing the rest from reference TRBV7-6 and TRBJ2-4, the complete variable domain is GAGVSQSPRYKVTKRGQDVALRCDPISGHVSLYWYRQALGQGPEFLTYFNYEAQQDKSGLPNDRFSAERPEGSISTLTIQRTEQRDSAMYRCASSPSAGIIGNIQYFGAGTRLSVL.

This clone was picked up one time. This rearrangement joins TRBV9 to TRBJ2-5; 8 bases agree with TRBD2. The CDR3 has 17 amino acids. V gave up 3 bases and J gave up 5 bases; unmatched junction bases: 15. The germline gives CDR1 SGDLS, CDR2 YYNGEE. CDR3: CASSAGGASGVYETQYF. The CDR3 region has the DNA TGTGCCAGCAGCGCGGGGGGGGCTAGCGGAGTTTACGAGACCCAGTACTTC.

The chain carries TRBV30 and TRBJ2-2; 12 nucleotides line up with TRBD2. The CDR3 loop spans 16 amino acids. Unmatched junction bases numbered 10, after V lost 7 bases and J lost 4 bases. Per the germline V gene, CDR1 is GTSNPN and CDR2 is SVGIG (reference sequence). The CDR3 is CALVTSGSVFTGELFF. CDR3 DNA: TGTGCCTTGGTGACTAGCGGGAGCGTCTTCACCGGGGAGCTGTTTTTT.

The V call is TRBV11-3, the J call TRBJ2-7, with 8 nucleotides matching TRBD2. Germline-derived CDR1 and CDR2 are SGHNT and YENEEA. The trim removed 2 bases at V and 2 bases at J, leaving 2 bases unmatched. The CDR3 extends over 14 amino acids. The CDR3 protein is CASSLTSGTYEQYF. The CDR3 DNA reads TGTGCCAGCAGCTTAACTAGCGGAACCTACGAGCAGTACTTC.

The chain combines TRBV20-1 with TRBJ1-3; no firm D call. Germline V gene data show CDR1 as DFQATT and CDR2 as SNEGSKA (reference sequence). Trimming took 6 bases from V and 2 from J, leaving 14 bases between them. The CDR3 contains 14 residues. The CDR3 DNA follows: TGCAGTGCAAGTGATCCTACTCCTGGAAACACCATATATTTT. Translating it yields CSASDPTPGNTIYF.

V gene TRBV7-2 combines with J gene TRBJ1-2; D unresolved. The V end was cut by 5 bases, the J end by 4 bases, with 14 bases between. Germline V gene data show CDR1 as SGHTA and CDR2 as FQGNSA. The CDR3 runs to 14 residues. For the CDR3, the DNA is TGTGCCAGCAGCACCCGGACTGACTCCTATGGCTACACCTTC. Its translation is CASSTRTDSYGYTF.

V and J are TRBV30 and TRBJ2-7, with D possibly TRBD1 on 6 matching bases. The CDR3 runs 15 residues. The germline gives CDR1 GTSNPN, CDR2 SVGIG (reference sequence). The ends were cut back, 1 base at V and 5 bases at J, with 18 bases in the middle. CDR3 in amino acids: CAWSECEQGEDEQYF. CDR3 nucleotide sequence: TGTGCCTGGAGTGAATGTGAACAGGGCGAGGACGAGCAGTACTTC.

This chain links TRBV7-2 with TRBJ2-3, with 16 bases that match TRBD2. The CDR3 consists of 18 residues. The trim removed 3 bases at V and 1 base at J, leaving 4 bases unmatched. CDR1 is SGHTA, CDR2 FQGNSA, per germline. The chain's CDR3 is CASSFSGTSGGGTDTQYF. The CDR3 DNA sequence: TGTGCCAGCAGCTTCTCCGGGACTAGCGGGGGGGGCACAGATACGCAGTATTTT.

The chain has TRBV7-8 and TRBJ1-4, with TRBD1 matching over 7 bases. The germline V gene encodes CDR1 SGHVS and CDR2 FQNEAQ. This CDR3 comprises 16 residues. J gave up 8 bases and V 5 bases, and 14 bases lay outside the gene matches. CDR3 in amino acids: CASSPQPQGRGEKLFF. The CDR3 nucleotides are TGTGCCAGCAGCCCACAACCACAGGGGCGGGGAGAAAAACTGTTTTTT. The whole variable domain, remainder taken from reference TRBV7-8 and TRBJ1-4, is GAGVSQSPRYKVAKRGQDVALRCDPISGHVSLFWYQQALGQGPEFLTYFQNEAQLDKSGLPSDRFFAERPEGSVSTLKIQRTQQEDSAVYLCASSPQPQGRGEKLFFGSGTQLSVL.

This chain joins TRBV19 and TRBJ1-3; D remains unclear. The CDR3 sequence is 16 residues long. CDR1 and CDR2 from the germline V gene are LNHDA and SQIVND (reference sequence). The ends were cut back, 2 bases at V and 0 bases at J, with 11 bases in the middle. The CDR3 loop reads CASSIRGSYSGNTIYF. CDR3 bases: TGTGCCAGTAGTATACGTGGCAGTTACTCTGGAAACACCATATATTTT.

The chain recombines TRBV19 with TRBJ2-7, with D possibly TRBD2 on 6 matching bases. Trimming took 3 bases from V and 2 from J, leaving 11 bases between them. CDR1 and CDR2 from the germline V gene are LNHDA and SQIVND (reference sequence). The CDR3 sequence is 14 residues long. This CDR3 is CASSIQGGAYEQYF. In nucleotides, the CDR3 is TGTGCCAGTAGTATTCAGGGAGGTGCCTACGAGCAGTACTTC.

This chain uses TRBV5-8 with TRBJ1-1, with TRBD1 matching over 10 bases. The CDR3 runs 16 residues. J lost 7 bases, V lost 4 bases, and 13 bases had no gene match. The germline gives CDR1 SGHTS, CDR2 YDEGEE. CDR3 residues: CASSRGTGVLGNEAFF. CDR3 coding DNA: TGTGCCAGCAGCCGTGGGACAGGGGTATTGGGCAATGAAGCTTTCTTT.

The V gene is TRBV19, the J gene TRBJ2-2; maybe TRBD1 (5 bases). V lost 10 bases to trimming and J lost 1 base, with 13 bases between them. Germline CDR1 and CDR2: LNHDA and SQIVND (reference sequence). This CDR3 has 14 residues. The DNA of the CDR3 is TGTGCCACCCCGGGTAGGGGGAACACCGGGGAGCTGTTTTTT. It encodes CATPGRGNTGELFF.

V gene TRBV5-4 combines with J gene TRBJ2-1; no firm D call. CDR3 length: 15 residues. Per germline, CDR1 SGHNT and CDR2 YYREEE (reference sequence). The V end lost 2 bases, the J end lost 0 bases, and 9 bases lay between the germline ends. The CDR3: CASSLTQISYNEQFF. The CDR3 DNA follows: TGTGCCAGCAGCTTAACACAGATCTCCTACAATGAGCAGTTCTTC.

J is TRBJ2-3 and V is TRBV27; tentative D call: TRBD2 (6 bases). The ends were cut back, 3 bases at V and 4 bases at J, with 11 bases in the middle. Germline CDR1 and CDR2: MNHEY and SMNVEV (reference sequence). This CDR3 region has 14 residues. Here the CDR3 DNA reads TGTGCCAGCAGTTTCCGGCGGGACGCAGATACGCAGTATTTT. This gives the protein CASSFRRDADTQYF.

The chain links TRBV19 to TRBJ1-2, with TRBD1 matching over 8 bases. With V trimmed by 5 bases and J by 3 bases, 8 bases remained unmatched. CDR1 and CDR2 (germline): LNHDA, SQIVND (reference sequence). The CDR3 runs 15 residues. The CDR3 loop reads CASSFVTGGDYGYTF. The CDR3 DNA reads TGTGCCAGTAGTTTTGTCACAGGGGGGGACTATGGCTACACCTTC.